The 29 T cell receptor beta chains reported below all come from one sample, sequenced in a study of blood T cell repertoires in COVID-19. Repertoires were generated with immunoSEQ multiplex PCR, while TCRdb's copy carries only in-frame clones and drops some. The table includes about 140,000 clones, 75% to 85% detected once. Sequencing was carried out using peripheral blood. The receptors stem from a man between 65 and 85 years old who had recovered from COVID-19.

This clone was counted a single time. The chain combines TRBV6-5 with TRBJ1-1; D may be TRBD1 (6 bases). The germline V and J ends were trimmed by 6 bases and 8 bases, with 19 bases remaining between them. Germline CDR1 reads MNHEY; CDR2 reads SVGAGI. The CDR3 totals 14 residues. The CDR3 protein is CASRFTSGVGEAFF. The CDR3 bases are TGTGCCAGCAGATTTACTTCAGGGGTCGGCGAAGCTTTCTTT.

The chain couples TRBV19 to TRBJ2-7, with 10 bases identical to TRBD2. V dropped 4 bases and J dropped 1; count of bases not matched to a gene: 10. The CDR3 totals 17 residues. Germline V gene sequence: CDR1 LNHDA, CDR2 SQIVND (reference sequence). CDR3 sequence reads: CASSSLRSGGSSYEQYF. In nucleotides, the CDR3 is TGTGCCAGTAGTAGCCTGCGTAGCGGGGGGAGTTCCTACGAGCAGTACTTC.

This clone appeared once. This chain links TRBV4-1 with TRBJ2-3; maybe TRBD2 (5 bases). The CDR3 is 14 residues long. The V end was cut by 3 bases, the J end by 3 bases, with 10 bases between. Germline V gene data show CDR1 as MGHRA and CDR2 as YSYEKL. The CDR3 bases are TGCGCCAGCAGCCACGAGGGAAGTACAGATACGCAGTATTTT. Protein: CASSHEGSTDTQYF.

V usage is TRBV12-3 or TRBV12-4 and J usage is TRBJ1-2; no clear D. CDR3 length equals 13 residues. Trimming took 8 bases from V and 5 from J, leaving 15 bases between them. The CDR3 coding sequence is TGTGCCAGCGGTGTCGGGGTAGAATATGGCTACACCTTC. The encoded protein is CASGVGVEYGYTF.

The chain couples TRBV3-1 (or the pseudogene TRBV3-2) to TRBJ1-2, with D possibly being TRBD1 (5 bases). The ends were cut back, 2 bases at V and 6 bases at J, with 13 bases in the middle. This CDR3 is 14 amino acids long. Germline-derived CDR1 and CDR2 are LGHDT and YNNKEL (reference sequence). The CDR3 nucleotides are TGTGCCAGCAGCCAAACCGACGGGGGGGATGGCTACACCTTC. Translation: CASSQTDGGDGYTF.

This chain uses TRBV10-3 with TRBJ1-2; D is possibly TRBD1 (6 bases). The CDR3 runs 15 residues. From germline, CDR1 is ENHRY and CDR2 SYGVKD. Trimming shortened V by 2 bases and J by 6 bases, and 16 bases separated the two germline ends. CDR3 nucleotide sequence: TGTGCCATCAGTGAGGCACGCAGGGACACCAATGGCTACACCTTC. Amino acids: CAISEARRDTNGYTF.

This clone has just one count. The chain uses TRBV7-9 and TRBJ2-7, with 7 bases aligning to TRBD1. The CDR3 length is 14 residues. V dropped 4 bases and J dropped 5; count of bases not matched to a gene: 8. Germline-derived CDR1 and CDR2 are SEHNR and FQNEAQ (reference sequence). The CDR3 spells CASSSGQINNEQYF. CDR3 coding DNA: TGTGCCAGCAGCTCGGGACAGATCAACAACGAGCAGTACTTC.

V is TRBV10-3 and J is TRBJ1-4; TRBD1 matches 8 bases. This CDR3 has 13 residues. V shed 11 bases, J shed 5 bases, and the junction held 7 bases outside the gene matches. CDR1 and CDR2 (germline): ENHRY, SYGVKD. This CDR3 is CAVRGQANEKLFF. CDR3 DNA sequence: TGTGCCGTCCGGGGACAGGCGAATGAAAAACTGTTTTTT.

This clone is a singleton in its sample. The chain employs TRBV4-1 and TRBJ2-5, with 7 bases lining up with TRBD2. The CDR3 contains 15 residues. V lost 1 base, J lost 7 bases, and 9 bases stayed unmatched. Per the germline V gene, CDR1 is MGHRA and CDR2 is YSYEKL. This CDR3 is CASSQAVVSGGTQYF. For the CDR3, the DNA is TGCGCCAGCAGCCAAGCAGTGGTTTCGGGGGGGACCCAGTACTTC.

The chain recombines TRBV2 with TRBJ1-2; perhaps TRBD1 as D (6 bases). Germline V gene sequence: CDR1 SNHLY, CDR2 FYNNEI. Between the trimmed V and J ends, which lost 5 bases and 4 bases, there was a span of 11 bases. The CDR3 length is 13 residues. Here the CDR3 reads CASSPGQFYGYTF. In nucleotides, the CDR3 is TGTGCCAGCAGTCCCGGACAGTTCTATGGCTACACCTTC.

This rearrangement joins TRBV30 to TRBJ1-2, with D perhaps matching TRBD1 (5 bases). Germline CDR1 and CDR2: GTSNPN and SVGIG (reference sequence). V was cut by 1 base and J by 2 bases, with 20 bases left in between. This CDR3 has 17 residues. The CDR3 protein is CAWSADSQAFENYGYTF. The CDR3 region has the DNA TGTGCCTGGAGTGCTGACTCACAGGCTTTTGAAAACTATGGCTACACCTTC.

This clone was observed once. The V and J genes are TRBV7-2 and TRBJ1-5; 7 bases align to TRBD1. V gave up 5 bases and J gave up 0 bases; unmatched junction bases: 4. Germline values: CDR1 SGHTA, CDR2 FQGNSA. This CDR3 is built from 15 residues. The CDR3 loop reads CASSEGQFSNQPQHF. The CDR3 nucleotides are TGTGCCAGCAGCGAGGGACAGTTTAGCAATCAGCCCCAGCATTTT.

The chain carries TRBV29-1 and TRBJ2-5, with D perhaps matching TRBD2 (5 bases). The length of the CDR3 is 12 residues. V was cut by 2 bases and J by 2 bases, with 6 bases left in between. The germline gives CDR1 SQVTM, CDR2 ANQGSEA. The chain's CDR3 is CSVEPGQETQYF. In DNA form, the CDR3 reads TGCAGCGTTGAACCGGGGCAAGAGACCCAGTACTTC.

The rearrangement joins TRBV4-2 to TRBJ2-7; 7 bases map to TRBD2. Looked up from germline, CDR1 is LGHNA and CDR2 is YNFKEQ. V lost 0 bases and J lost 0; bases outside the gene matches: 8. The CDR3 contains 17 residues. Here the CDR3 DNA reads TGTGCCAGCAGCCAAGATCGACCTCGCGGGAGCTCCTACGAGCAGTACTTC. This gives the protein CASSQDRPRGSSYEQYF.

The V call is TRBV7-2, the J call TRBJ2-7; TRBD2 is a possible D gene (6 bases). V gave up 5 bases and J gave up 1 base, with 21 bases separating them. This CDR3 comprises 17 residues. The V gene's germline CDR1 is SGHTA and CDR2 FQGNSA. The CDR3 nucleotides are TGTGCCAGCAGCCCGAGGGGTCTAGCGATCCCTTCCTACGAGCAGTACTTC. This gives the protein CASSPRGLAIPSYEQYF.

The chain employs TRBV5-1 and TRBJ2-1, with 8 bases that match TRBD2. The CDR3 extends over 16 amino acids. After removal of 4 bases from V and 3 bases from J, the junction contained 9 bases not matched to a gene. Germline V CDR1 and CDR2: SGHRS, YFSETQ. The CDR3 region has the DNA TGCGCCAGCAGCCCCGAGCGGGGGCTGGGCTACAATGAGCAGTTCTTC. This sequence encodes CASSPERGLGYNEQFF.

V is TRBV2 and J is TRBJ1-1, with D hard to call. The CDR3 length is 12 residues. Looked up from germline, CDR1 is SNHLY and CDR2 is FYNNEI. Trimming pared 7 bases from V and 1 base from J, leaving 7 bases between. Here the CDR3 reads CASTSGNTEAFF. DNA of the CDR3: TGTGCCAGCACCTCGGGGAACACTGAAGCTTTCTTT.

The gene calls are TRBV3-1 (or the pseudogene TRBV3-2) and TRBJ1-6; 7 bases map to TRBD1. The CDR3 loop spans 14 amino acids. The V and J ends lost 6 bases and 6 bases, in that order; junction bases with no gene match: 5. CDR1 is LGHDT and CDR2 is YNNKEL in the germline V gene (reference sequence). The CDR3 region is CASRRQGGNSPLHF. CDR3 bases: TGTGCCAGCAGGAGACAGGGAGGTAATTCACCCCTCCACTTT.

CDR3 sequence (DNA): TGTGCCAGCAGCCCACGAAGTATCCGGGACAGCTCCTACAATGAGCAGTTCTTC. Its protein is CASSPRSIRDSSYNEQFF. The chain carries TRBV9 and TRBJ2-1; 7 bases match TRBD1. The germline V gene encodes CDR1 SGDLS and CDR2 YYNGEE. The trim removed 4 bases at V and 0 bases at J, leaving 13 bases unmatched. CDR3 length: 18 amino acids. Together with reference TRBV9 and TRBJ2-1, the CDR3 gives the full variable domain: DSGVTQTPKHLITATGQRVTLRCSPRSGDLSVYWYQQSLDQGLQFLIQYYNGEERAKGNILERFSAQQFPDLHSELNLSSLELGDSALYFCASSPRSIRDSSYNEQFFGPGTRLTVL.

The V and J genes are TRBV30 and TRBJ1-2, with 8 nucleotides matching TRBD1. The germline gives CDR1 GTSNPN, CDR2 SVGIG (reference sequence). This CDR3 spans 16 amino acids. V shed 3 bases and J 0 bases; nucleotides not matched to a gene: 9. CDR3 amino acids: CAWRKLGTGPNYGYTF. CDR3 DNA: TGTGCCTGGAGGAAACTAGGGACAGGCCCTAACTATGGCTACACCTTC. The full variable domain, its missing parts supplied by reference TRBV30 and TRBJ1-2, is SQTIHQWPATLVQPVGSPLSLECTVEGTSNPNLYWYRQAAGRGLQLLFYSVGIGQISSEVPQNLSASRPQDRQFILSSKKLLLSDSGFYLCAWRKLGTGPNYGYTFGSGTRLTVV.

The V and J genes are TRBV29-1 and TRBJ2-5; 8 bases align to TRBD2. The junction had 13 bases not matched to a gene; V was cut back by 8 bases and J by 5 bases. The CDR3 sequence is 14 residues long. Per germline, CDR1 SQVTM and CDR2 ANQGSEA. This CDR3 is CSLTQSGSGETQYF. The CDR3 nucleotides read TGCAGCCTTACCCAGAGCGGGAGTGGGGAGACCCAGTACTTC.

This clone was counted between two and nine times. The rearrangement uses TRBV6-1 and TRBJ1-1, with a weak D call TRBD1 (5 bases). This CDR3 has 15 amino acids. Between the trimmed V and J ends, which lost 2 bases and 6 bases, there was a span of 16 bases. Germline values: CDR1 MNHNS, CDR2 SASEGT. The CDR3 DNA follows: TGTGCCAGCAGTGAATACGGATCTACAGGTTCTGAAGCTTTCTTT. It specifies CASSEYGSTGSEAFF.

V gene TRBV3-1 (or the pseudogene TRBV3-2) combines with J gene TRBJ2-2; TRBD1 agrees at 9 bases. CDR1 and CDR2 (germline): LGHDT, YNNKEL (reference sequence). Unmatched junction bases numbered 5, after V lost 0 bases and J lost 3 bases. This CDR3 has 17 residues. This CDR3 reads CASSQEPQGAYTGELFF. CDR3 DNA: TGTGCCAGCAGCCAAGAACCACAGGGGGCTTACACCGGGGAGCTGTTTTTT.

The rearrangement uses TRBV5-1 and TRBJ2-7, with 9 nucleotides matching TRBD1. The CDR3 consists of 17 residues. Germline lookup yields CDR1 SGHRS and CDR2 YFSETQ. Losses at the gene ends were 1 base for V and 3 bases for J; bases not matched to a gene: 11. The CDR3 sequence is CASSLIPGQGVGYEQYF. In DNA, the CDR3 is TGCGCCAGCAGCTTGATCCCGGGACAGGGCGTCGGCTACGAGCAGTACTTC.

The V gene is TRBV5-6, the J gene TRBJ2-2, with TRBD2 as a possible D gene (6 bases). The germline gives CDR1 SGHDT, CDR2 YYEEEE. V gave up 4 bases and J gave up 0 bases, with 19 bases separating them. The CDR3 spans 18 residues. The CDR3 protein is CASSRPLGTPANTGELFF. For the CDR3, the DNA is TGTGCCAGCAGCCGACCTCTCGGGACTCCCGCGAACACCGGGGAGCTGTTTTTT. Together with reference TRBV5-6 and TRBJ2-2, the CDR3 gives the full variable domain: DAGVTQSPTHLIKTRGQQVTLRCSPKSGHDTVSWYQQALGQGPQFIFQYYEEEERQRGNFPDRFSGHQFPNYSSELNVNALLLGDSALYLCASSRPLGTPANTGELFFGEGSRLTVL.

The chain links TRBV7-6 to TRBJ2-5; no reliable D call. CDR3 length: 16 amino acids. Germline CDR1 and CDR2: SGHVS and FNYEAQ. V was shortened by 2 bases and J by 5 bases, with 18 bases between the two germline ends. The CDR3 region is CASSLLGPQVPETQYF. CDR3 nucleotides: TGTGCCAGCAGCTTATTAGGCCCTCAGGTACCGGAGACCCAGTACTTC.

V usage is TRBV5-6 and J usage is TRBJ2-1; D is undetermined. Germline values: CDR1 SGHDT, CDR2 YYEEEE. The CDR3 consists of 15 residues. Between the trimmed V and J ends, which lost 0 bases and 4 bases, there was a span of 11 bases. The CDR3 sequence is CASSLGQIFYNEQFF. CDR3 in DNA: TGTGCCAGCAGCTTGGGGCAGATTTTTTACAATGAGCAGTTCTTC.

This rearrangement joins TRBV20-1 to TRBJ2-7, with 8 bases that match TRBD1. CDR1 DFQATT and CDR2 SNEGSKA come from the germline V gene (reference sequence). V was pared by 5 bases and J by 4 bases, with 1 base of the junction left unmatched. This CDR3 has 11 residues. CDR3 region: CSADRGYEQYF. The CDR3 DNA sequence: TGCAGTGCTGACAGGGGTTACGAGCAGTACTTC.

The V and J genes are TRBV6-4 and TRBJ2-2; 8 nucleotides match TRBD1. The CDR3 is 16 amino acids. The J segment lost 7 bases and the V segment lost 6 bases, leaving 13 bases of the junction unmatched. CDR1 and CDR2 from the germline V gene are MRHNA and SNTAGT. CDR3 in amino acids: CASRDTGGRHGGELFF. The CDR3 nucleotides are TGTGCCAGCAGGGATACAGGGGGGCGACACGGCGGGGAGCTGTTTTTT.